This T cell receptor (beta chain) appears in the sequencing data of a study of PD-L1 blockade in urothelial cancer. The overall study: In the patient group, about 85% of the roughly 29 were males with bladder-origin urothelial cancer. Blood analysis was done at 3 weeks (second dose) and 6 weeks after treatment began. Prior chemotherapy in patients spanned 0 to 3 regimens. Blood-derived samples held a median around 140,000 T cells.

Time point noted: pretreatment peripheral blood. V was pared by 5 bases and J by 15 bases, with 14 bases between. CDR3 size: 11 residues. Germline-derived CDR1 and CDR2 are SEHNR and FQNEAQ (reference sequence). There are a few counts of this clone. The protocol was immunoSEQ multiplex PCR, while the TCRdb copy is restricted to in-frame clones and leaves out a portion. The data show about 85,000 clones, about 85% seen once. The sample was PBMCs, taken around atezolizumab (anti-PD-L1) treatment. This receptor was identified in a man in his sixties with urothelial cancer. The chain recombines TRBV7-9 with TRBJ2-1, with D unclear. This CDR3 is CASSLSVLPFF. CDR3 bases: TGTGCCAGCAGCCTTTCGGTACTCCCGTTCTTC.